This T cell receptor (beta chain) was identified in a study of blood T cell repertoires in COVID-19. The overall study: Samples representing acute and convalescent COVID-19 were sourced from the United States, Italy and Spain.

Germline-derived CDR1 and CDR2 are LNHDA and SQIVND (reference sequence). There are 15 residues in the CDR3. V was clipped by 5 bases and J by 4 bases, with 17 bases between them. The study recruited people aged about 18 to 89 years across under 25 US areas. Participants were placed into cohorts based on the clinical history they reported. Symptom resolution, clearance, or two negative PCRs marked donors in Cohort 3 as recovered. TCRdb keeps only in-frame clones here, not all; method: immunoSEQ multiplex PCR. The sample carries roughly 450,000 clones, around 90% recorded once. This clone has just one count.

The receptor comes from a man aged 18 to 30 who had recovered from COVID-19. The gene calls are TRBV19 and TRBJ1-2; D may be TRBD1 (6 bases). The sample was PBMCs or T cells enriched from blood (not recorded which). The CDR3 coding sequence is TGTGCCAGTAGTCAAGGAACAGGGACAATCTATGGCTACACCTTC. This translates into CASSQGTGTIYGYTF.